Detailed here is one T cell receptor beta chain. Its antigen is not identified. The assay that was used to sequence DNA from cultured CD4+ T cells was the Oncomine TCR Beta short-read assay. MiXCR was run by TCRdb on the PCR reads, yielding one entry per CDR3 protein. Of tens of thousands of distinct CDR3 sequences in the sample, 28% were seen once. These data are taken from a study of vaccination and CD4 T cells after COVID-19. Overall study findings and caveats: Among those convalescent, a median roughly 90% of reactive clones emerged solely post-vaccination.

Time point reported: late sampling 161 to 241 days after vaccination in a few convalescent patients. The treatment here: roughly 11-day PBMC culture with coronavirus spike peptide pools or control peptides (ViraFEST assay). ViraFEST used peptide pools to expand antigen-specific T cells and subsequently sequenced their TCRs. The clonotype comes from a human donor who had recovered from COVID-19. This material consisted of CD4+ T cells from blood, cultured in vitro, taken about 7 months after SARS-CoV-2 vaccination.

The CDR3 is CASSEFPLTTRYEQYF. CDR3 in DNA: TGTGCCAGCAGTGAATTCCCCCTCACGACTAGATACGAGCAGTACTTC. V and J are TRBV6-1 and TRBJ2-7; D is possibly TRBD2 (6 bases). CDR3 length equals 16 residues. CDR1 MNHNS and CDR2 SASEGT come from the germline V gene. Trimming left V 2 bases short and J 4 bases short, with 18 bases between.